This entry features one TCR beta chain sequence. The entry originates in a study of blood T cell repertoires in COVID-19. Overall study context: Sites across the United States, Italy and Spain contributed samples from acute and convalescent COVID-19.

As originally analysed: Estimation of nucleated cell counts was performed using reference gene primer amplification. The assay was immunoSEQ multiplex PCR, and TCRdb's table has in-frame clones only and misses some. The V and J calls and clone size are taken from that table; D and trimming were inferred from the DNA. The sample shows about 170,000 clones, less than 80% of them seen only once. Everyone who took part was roughly 18 to 90 years old, and they came from about 23 US areas. Participant reports of clinical history set cohort assignment. The germline V gene encodes CDR1 SGHRS and CDR2 YFSETQ. The V end was cut by 5 bases, the J end by 6 bases, with 39 bases between. The CDR3 runs 22 residues.

The chain joins TRBV5-1 to TRBJ2-1, with D possibly matching TRBD1 (5 bases). The sequence came from a woman in her seventies in a cohort exposed to, infected with or recovered from COVID-19 (not recorded which). The sequencing input was PBMCs or T cells enriched from blood (not recorded which). In DNA form, the CDR3 reads TGCGCCAGCAGTCTGCAGGGATATACTTACCCGAGCCGGCCTTCAGAGACCAATGAGCAGTTCTTC. It codes for CASSLQGYTYPSRPSETNEQFF.